This T cell receptor beta chain emerged from a study of radiation and T cells in renal cell carcinoma. Only a few counts were recorded for this clone. Time point given: blood 2 weeks post-SBRT. As to treatment: 15 Gy SBRT to primary tumor, nephrectomy 4 weeks later. The repertoire was sequenced with immunoSEQ multiplex PCR; TCRdb's copy has only in-frame clones and lacks some. The sample lists 150,000 or so clones; 87% were seen once. The ends were cut back, 5 bases at V and 0 bases at J, with 10 bases in the middle. CDR1 is MNHNY and CDR2 is SVGAGI in the germline V gene (reference sequence). This CDR3 has 14 residues.

This sequence originates from a woman aged 50 to 60 with renal cell carcinoma. The gene calls are TRBV6-6 and TRBJ1-1; tentative D call: TRBD1 (6 bases). Specimen: blood, collected from a patient whose treatment included radiotherapy and nephrectomy. CDR3 sequence (DNA): TGTGCCAGCAGTAGACAGGAGATGAACACTGAAGCTTTCTTT. The encoded protein is CASSRQEMNTEAFF.